This T cell receptor (beta chain) was recorded in a study of blood T cell repertoires in COVID-19. About the research overall: Spain, Italy and the United States supplied samples that represented acute and convalescent COVID-19.

Data came from immunoSEQ multiplex PCR; TCRdb stores just in-frame clones and leaves some out. In the table there are some 220,000 clones, roughly 80% of which are singletons. The CDR3 runs to 17 residues. After removal of 3 bases from V and 1 base from J, the junction contained 5 bases not matched to a gene. The V gene's germline CDR1 is SGHTA and CDR2 FQGNSA. Seattle patients were enrolled during active infection and followed longitudinally. Sequencing was performed on peripheral blood. The chain joins TRBV7-2 to TRBJ2-6; 8 nucleotides align to TRBD2. The TCR sequence derives from a woman in her seventies with COVID-19, enrolled during active disease. In DNA, the CDR3 is TGTGCCAGCAGCTTCGGCGGGGGGAGGTCTGGGGCCAACGTCCTGACTTTC. Translated: CASSFGGGRSGANVLTF.